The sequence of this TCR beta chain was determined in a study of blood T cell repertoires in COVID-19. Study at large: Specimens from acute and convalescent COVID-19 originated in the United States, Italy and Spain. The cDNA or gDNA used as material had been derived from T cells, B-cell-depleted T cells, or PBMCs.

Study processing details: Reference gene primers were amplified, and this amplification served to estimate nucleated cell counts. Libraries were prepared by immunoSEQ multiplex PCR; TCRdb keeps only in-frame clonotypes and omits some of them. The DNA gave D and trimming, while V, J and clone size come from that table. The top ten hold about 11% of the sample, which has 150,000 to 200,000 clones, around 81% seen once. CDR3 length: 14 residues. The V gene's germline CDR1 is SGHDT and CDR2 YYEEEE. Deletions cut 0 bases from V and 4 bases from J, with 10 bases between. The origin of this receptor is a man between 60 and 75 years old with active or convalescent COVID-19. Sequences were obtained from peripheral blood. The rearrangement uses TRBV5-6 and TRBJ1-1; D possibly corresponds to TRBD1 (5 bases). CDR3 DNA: TGTGCCAGCAGCTTGGCGGGGGGACGCACTGAAGCTTTCTTT. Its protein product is CASSLAGGRTEAFF.